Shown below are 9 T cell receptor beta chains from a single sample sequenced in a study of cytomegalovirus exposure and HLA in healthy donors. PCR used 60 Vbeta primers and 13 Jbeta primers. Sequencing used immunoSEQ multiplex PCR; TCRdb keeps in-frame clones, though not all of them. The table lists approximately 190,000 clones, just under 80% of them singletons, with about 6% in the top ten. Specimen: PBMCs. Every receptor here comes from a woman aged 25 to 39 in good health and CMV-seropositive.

The CDR3 DNA reads TGTGCCAGCAGCTTTGGGAGCGGGGGGCTCCCTAAGTCATACGAGCAGTACTTC. Translation gives CASSFGSGGLPKSYEQYF. The chain uses TRBV5-4 and TRBJ2-7; TRBD2 aligns across 9 bases. V lost 2 bases to trimming and J lost 4 bases; unmatched junction nucleotides: 16. Germline-derived CDR1 and CDR2 are SGHNT and YYREEE (reference sequence). The CDR3 is made up of 18 amino acids.

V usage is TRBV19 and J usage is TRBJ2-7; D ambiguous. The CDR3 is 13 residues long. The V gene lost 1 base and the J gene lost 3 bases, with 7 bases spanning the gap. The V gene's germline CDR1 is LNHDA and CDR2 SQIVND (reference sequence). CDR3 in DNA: TGTGCCAGTAGTATAGGGCGCGGCTACGAGCAGTACTTC. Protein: CASSIGRGYEQYF.

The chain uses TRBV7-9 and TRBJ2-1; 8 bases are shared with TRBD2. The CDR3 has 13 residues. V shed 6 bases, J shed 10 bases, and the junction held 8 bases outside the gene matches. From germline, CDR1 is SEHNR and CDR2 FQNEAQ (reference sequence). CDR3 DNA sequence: TGTGCCAGCAGTAGGAGCGGGAGCAGGGAGCAGTTCTTC. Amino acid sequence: CASSRSGSREQFF.

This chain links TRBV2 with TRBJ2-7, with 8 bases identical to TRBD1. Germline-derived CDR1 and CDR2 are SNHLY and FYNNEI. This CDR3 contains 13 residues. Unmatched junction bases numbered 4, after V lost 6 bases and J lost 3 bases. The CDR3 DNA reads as TGTGCCAGCAGGCGGGACAGGAACTACGAGCAGTACTTC. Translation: CASRRDRNYEQYF.

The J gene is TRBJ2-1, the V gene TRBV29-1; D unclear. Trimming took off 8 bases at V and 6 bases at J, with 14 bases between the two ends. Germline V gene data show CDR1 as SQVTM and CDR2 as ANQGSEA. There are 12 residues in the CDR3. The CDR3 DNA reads TGCAGCAGCGTGAGTAGGCCCAATGAGCAGTTCTTC. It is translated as CSSVSRPNEQFF.

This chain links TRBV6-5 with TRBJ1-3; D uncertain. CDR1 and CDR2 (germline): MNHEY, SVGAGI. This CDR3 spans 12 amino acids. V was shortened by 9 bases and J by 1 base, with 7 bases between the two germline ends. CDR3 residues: CASGRSGNTIYF. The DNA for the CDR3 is TGTGCCAGTGGTCGGTCTGGAAACACCATATATTTT.

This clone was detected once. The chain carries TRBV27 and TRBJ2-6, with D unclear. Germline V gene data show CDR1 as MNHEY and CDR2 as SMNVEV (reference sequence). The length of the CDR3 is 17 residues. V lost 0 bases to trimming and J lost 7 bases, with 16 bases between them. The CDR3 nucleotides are TGTGCCAGCAGTTTATCGGCAGCGTTCTCTTCCGCCAACGTCCTGACTTTC. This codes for CASSLSAAFSSANVLTF.

The CDR3 DNA is TGTGCCAGCTCACCCCTAGGGACTAGCGGGGGTTCCTACGAGCAGTACTTC. Translation gives CASSPLGTSGGSYEQYF. The chain employs TRBV18 and TRBJ2-7; 14 bases align to TRBD2. The germline V gene encodes CDR1 KGHSH and CDR2 LQKENI. The CDR3 spans 17 residues. With V trimmed by 3 bases and J by 1 base, 5 bases remained unmatched.

The DNA for the CDR3 is TGTGCCAGCAGTTTCGATCAGGACTATGAAAAACTGTTTTTT. It is translated as CASSFDQDYEKLFF. The V call is TRBV28, the J call TRBJ1-4; D not certain. Germline CDR1 and CDR2: MDHEN and SYDVKM. Trimming removed 3 bases at V and 6 bases at J, with 11 bases between. CDR3 length: 14 amino acids. Full variable domain (remainder filled in from reference TRBV28 and TRBJ1-4): DVKVTQSSRYLVKRTGEKVFLECVQDMDHENMFWYRQDPGLGLRLIYFSYDVKMKEKGDIPEGYSVSREKKERFSLILESASTNQTSMYLCASSFDQDYEKLFFGSGTQLSVL.